Reported below is one T cell receptor beta chain. The record originates from a study of blood T cell repertoires in COVID-19. Study summary: The samples span acute and convalescent COVID-19 from the United States, Italy and Spain.

This CDR3 is built from 16 residues. In the source study's methods: Amplification from reference gene primers served as the basis for estimated nucleated cell counts. The method was immunoSEQ multiplex PCR; TCRdb's version includes in-frame clones alone and lacks a portion of them. V and J calls and clone size are copied from that table; D and trimming were computed from the DNA. The sample consists of 220,000 or so clones, around 84% of them appearing once. This sequence originates from an older woman who had recovered from COVID-19. Source material: peripheral blood. The chain recombines TRBV21-1 with TRBJ2-7; TRBD1, the D gene given by the table, was not confirmed from the DNA. TRBV21-1 corresponds to a pseudogene. The CDR3 sequence is CASSTPGQGKFYEQYF. CDR3 sequence (DNA): TGTGCCAGCAGCACACCGGGACAGGGGAAATTTTACGAGCAGTACTTC.